A selection of T cell receptor beta chains follows, all from one sample in a study of beta chain features in type 1 diabetes. TCRdb's copy holds only in-frame clones and misses some; the assay was immunoSEQ multiplex PCR. Counted here are 500,000 to 700,000 clones, around 15% occurring once; the ten biggest clones make up approximately 0.093%. What was sequenced was naive CD4+ T cells from blood. The receptors come from a man younger than 35 in good health. The CDR3 runs from the conserved cysteine through the conserved F or W. A D gene is named only where the DNA matches it firmly. Size is omitted from some rows. Given values are once, few, many or a class for expanded clones.

>TRBV7-3|.|TRBD1|TRBJ2-1
CASSARQGNEQFF
TGTGCCAGCAGCGCCAGACAGGGCAATGAGCAGTTCTTC
>TRBV28|.|.|TRBJ1-2
CASSSPLKLYGYTF
TGTGCCAGCAGTTCTCCGCTGAAACTCTATGGCTACACCTTC
>TRBV29-1|few|.|TRBJ2-7
CSVFDPGLRGYEQYF
TGCAGCGTTTTCGACCCAGGCCTAAGGGGATACGAGCAGTACTTC
>TRBV5-4|.|TRBD1|TRBJ1-3
CASSVQGVGNTIYF
TGTGCCAGCAGCGTACAGGGGGTTGGAAACACCATATATTTT
>TRBV15|.|.|TRBJ1-5
CATSSQGQLSNQPQHF
TGTGCCACCAGCAGTCAAGGACAGCTGAGCAATCAGCCCCAGCATTTT
>TRBV7-2|few|TRBD1|TRBJ1-1
CASSLGQGVTEAFF
TGTGCCAGCAGCTTAGGACAGGGGGTCACTGAAGCTTTCTTT
>TRBV4-2|few|TRBD1|TRBJ2-7
CASSQQGYEQYF
TGTGCCAGCAGTCAACAGGGGTACGAGCAGTACTTC
>TRBV4-2|few|TRBD1|TRBJ2-4
CASSQRTGVESLAKNIQYF
TGTGCCAGCAGCCAACGGACAGGGGTCGAGTCCCTAGCCAAAAACATTCAGTACTTC
>TRBV10-3|few|TRBD2|TRBJ2-1
CAIGARTSVNEQFF
TGTGCCATCGGGGCGCGGACTAGCGTCAATGAGCAGTTCTTC
>TRBV29-1|few|.|TRBJ2-7
CSGGVSRFEQYF
TGCAGCGGCGGGGTGTCCAGGTTCGAGCAGTACTTC
>TRBV28|.|.|TRBJ2-7
CASSLSWGREQYF
TGTGCCAGCAGTTTAAGCTGGGGGCGCGAGCAGTACTTC
>TRBV2|few|TRBD2|TRBJ2-1
CASSSPMGQWGAAGGSYNEQFF
TGTGCCAGCAGTTCCCCGATGGGACAGTGGGGCGCAGCGGGGGGCTCCTACAATGAGCAGTTCTTC
>TRBV7-2|.|.|TRBJ1-1
CASSLIRQNTEAFF
TGTGCCAGCAGCTTAATTAGGCAAAACACTGAAGCTTTCTTT
>TRBV18|few|.|TRBJ2-5
CASSPRGGGQETQYF
TGTGCCAGCTCACCACGAGGAGGGGGCCAAGAGACCCAGTACTTC
>TRBV10-3|many|TRBD2|TRBJ2-1
CAISGSLLAGGPNEQFF
TGTGCCATCAGTGGCTCCCTACTAGCGGGAGGACCCAATGAGCAGTTCTTC
>TRBV5-6|.|TRBD1|TRBJ2-7
CASSPDRPSYEQYF
TGTGCCAGCAGCCCGGACAGGCCTTCCTACGAGCAGTACTTC
>TRBV2|.|.|TRBJ2-7
CASSATVYEQYF
TGTGCCAGCAGTGCGACAGTTTACGAGCAGTACTTC
>TRBV28|.|TRBD2|TRBJ2-1
CAAPPRVAGGGNEQFF
TGTGCCGCCCCCCCAAGGGTAGCGGGAGGGGGCAATGAGCAGTTCTTC
>TRBV29-1|few|.|TRBJ1-2
CSVEDWRARVYGYTF
TGCAGCGTTGAAGATTGGAGGGCTCGGGTCTATGGCTACACCTTC
>TRBV11-2|.|.|TRBJ1-1
CASSREGVSEAFF
TGTGCCAGCAGCAGGGAGGGTGTGTCTGAAGCTTTCTTT
>TRBV5-1|.|.|TRBJ1-2
CASSLVQGAGYTF
TGCGCCAGCAGCTTGGTTCAGGGTGCCGGCTACACCTTC
>TRBV7-3|few|.|TRBJ2-1
CASSLSGYTYNEQFF
TGTGCCAGCAGCTTGTCCGGGTATACCTACAATGAGCAGTTCTTC
>TRBV4-1|.|.|TRBJ2-7
CASSQVVVGSYEQYF
TGCGCCAGCAGCCAAGTGGTAGTTGGCTCCTACGAGCAGTACTTC
>TRBV6-5|few|.|TRBJ2-7
CASSSGGLSYEQYF
TGTGCCAGCAGTTCCGGAGGGTTATCCTACGAGCAGTACTTC
>TRBV5-1|.|.|TRBJ2-2
CASSPGGFLAGELFF
TGCGCCAGCAGCCCGGGCGGGTTCCTCGCCGGGGAGCTGTTTTTT
>TRBV4-2|few|TRBD1|TRBJ2-7
CASSQTGQGYEQYF
TGTGCCAGCAGCCAAACAGGACAGGGCTACGAGCAGTACTTC
>TRBV18|.|.|TRBJ1-3
CASSPTPTGSGNTIYF
TGTGCCAGCTCACCAACCCCCACAGGGTCTGGAAACACCATATATTTT
>TRBV5-4|few|.|TRBJ2-5
CASSLRSQETQYF
TGTGCCAGCAGCTTACGGAGTCAGGAGACCCAGTACTTC